This T cell receptor (beta chain) was profiled in a study of shared clonotypes between healthy human individuals (dated by TCRdb to the early 2020s). A note on the overall study: Three men and a couple of women, aged 18 to 49 years, made up the cohort. Per donor, three plates each were used for CD4 naive and CD4 memory, two for CD8 naive, and one for CD8 memory. To estimate repertoire size and how much clonotype sharing occurs between individuals, the study deeply sequenced the blood TCR repertoires of several healthy adults. Different laboratories and diverse techniques were used to prepare libraries and sequence TCR repertoires, to increase sequencing depth and limit assay-specific biases. Between about 0.94 and 10 billion PBMCs per donor were obtained by leukapheresis. The full study reports these points: Because the study included a small number of donors, the genetic and exposure-history diversity represented was limited. Incomplete sequencing was indicated by rarefaction of sorted-subset datasets, despite the large sequencing depth. Higher generation probabilities were observed for clonotypes shared by all four sorted-subset donors than for non-shared clonotypes. Sampling was restricted to blood, and TCR repertoires in tissue are likely to differ from TCR repertoires in blood. Naive subsets generally had larger estimated clonotype richness than memory subsets. Pairwise subsampling indicated that sequencing depth was expected to affect the degree of clonotype sharing among donors. Sharing across several donors was observed for about 5% of naive CD4, 3.5% of naive CD8, 2% to 2.5% of memory CD4, and roughly 0.4% of memory CD8 clonotypes.

The donors were healthy, HIV-negative adults who had no recently reported acute infections or vaccinations. Only Caucasian adults living in Nashville, Tennessee, USA were represented among the donors. CD4+ T cells were enriched by magnetic negative selection, after which naive cells were positively selected on CD45RA and the negative fraction was taken as the memory subset. Blood was obtained by leukapheresis, after which PBMCs were separated by Ficoll-Histopaque density gradient centrifugation and cryopreserved in liquid nitrogen vapor phase. Analytical flow cytometry was used to check the purity and quantity of each magnetically sorted T cell population. From each sorted fraction, genomic DNA was isolated and quantified by UV absorbance on a Nanodrop 2000c. As concerns this clone: The clone's antigen remains unknown. Per-base quality was not reported, and no clone a single base away is much larger than it.

Using the deep immunoSEQ assay, multiplex PCR amplified TCR CDR3 regions from genomic DNA. Extracted genomic DNA from each cell subset was spread evenly across all wells of several immunoSEQ 96-well plates, with each plate serving as a replicate. For sorted subsets, approximately 210 ng of genomic DNA, equivalent to some 33,000 T cell genomes, went into each replicate PCR. Purified libraries were measured with a Qubit 3.0 fluorometer, size-checked on a Bioanalyzer 2100, and measured again with the KAPA Library Quantification kit. Every immunoSEQ 96-well plate was sequenced on a dedicated single-read 150-cycle Illumina NextSeq 550 flow cell. In the original analysis: Because the immunoSEQ output included only junctional sequences and no quality scores, the filtering could not be the same as the filtering used for full-length reads. Sequences were annotated with PyIR, a Python wrapper for IgBLAST v1.9, using IMGT germline references to assign V/J genes and CDR3. Reads were removed for weak V/J assignments (E-value above 1e-6), missing CDR3, stop codons, out-of-frame junctions, or ambiguous translated residues. V3J clonotypes were defined by identical inferred V gene, J gene, and CDR3 amino acid sequence. To compute the percentage overlap between repertoires, the number of shared unique clonotypes was divided by the size of the smaller repertoire. Richness of each repertoire was evaluated using RTK rarefaction, the Chao1 estimator, and Recon v2.1 estimates of unobserved clonotypes. OLGA was used to compute generation probabilities for all TCRbeta clonotypes that the gDNA method yielded from a handful of donors. In its TCRdb copy, this immuneACCESS table keeps in-frame sequences only and misses some clones. Where compared with another copy, unresolved V genes explain less than half of these, and the others have no known cause. D and trimming come from the DNA, and the V and J calls and clone size come from that table. This sample holds more than 850,000 clones; about four fifths were observed only once. Of the sample, roughly 0.56% is held by the ten largest clones.

The CDR3, cysteine through phenylalanine, is 15 amino acids long. Of all the DNA, just the CDR3 is kept, 45 bases in frame from base 1. V has 4 bases trimmed and J has 2 bases trimmed; junction bases matching no gene number 3. CDR1 SGHNT and CDR2 YYREEE were looked up in the germline V gene (reference sequence). The sequence links TRBV5-4 to TRBJ1-3, with 10 central nucleotides matching TRBD1. The TCR comes from a man aged 18 to 29 in good health. Some clones in this sample may be carry-over from other donors' samples. The sequenced sample consisted of memory CD4+ T cells from PBMCs. This specimen's cell subset or site label, interpreted: CD45RA-negative fraction. Here is the DNA: TGTGCCAGCAGCGTGGACAGGGGGACTGGAAACACCATATATTTT. It translates as CASSVDRGTGNTIYF.